This T cell receptor beta chain is drawn from a study of cytomegalovirus exposure and HLA in healthy donors. About the study: Early release data held 75 million to 90 million unique TCRs from HLA-typed donors.

The V end lost 5 bases, the J end lost 6 bases, and 16 bases lay between the germline ends. Germline V gene lookup returns CDR1 SGHVS and CDR2 FQNEAQ. The CDR3 length is 15 residues. Notes on the study in general: For most subjects, TCR beta sequences were reported to predict HLA-A and HLA-B alleles with accuracy.

In the PCR, 60 Vbeta and 13 Jbeta primers were used. This table comes from immunoSEQ multiplex PCR, and its TCRdb copy is limited to in-frame clones, with some not included. Seen here are around 210,000 clones, approximately 85% observed once, and the top ten hold about 0.22%. Turning to this clone: Antigen unknown.

The receptor was isolated from a girl aged 2 to 9 in good health and CMV-seronegative. The specimen was PBMCs. The V gene is TRBV7-8, the J gene TRBJ2-2; perhaps TRBD1 as D (5 bases). CDR3 DNA sequence: TGTGCCAGCAGCCCCCGCCAGGGATTCTCCGGGGAGCTGTTTTTT. Translated, it gives CASSPRQGFSGELFF.